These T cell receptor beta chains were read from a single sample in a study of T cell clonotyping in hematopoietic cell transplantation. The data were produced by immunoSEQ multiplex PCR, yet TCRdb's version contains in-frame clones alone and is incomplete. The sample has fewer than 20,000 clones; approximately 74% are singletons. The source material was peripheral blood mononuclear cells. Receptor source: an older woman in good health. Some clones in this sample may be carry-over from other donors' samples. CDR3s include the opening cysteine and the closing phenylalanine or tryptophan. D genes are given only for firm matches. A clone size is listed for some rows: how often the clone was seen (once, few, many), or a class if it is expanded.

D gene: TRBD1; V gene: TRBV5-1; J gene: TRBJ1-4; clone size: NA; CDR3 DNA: TGCGCCAGCAGCTTGGGACAGGGGGTTAGGGAACTGTTTTTT; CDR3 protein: CASSLGQGVRELFF
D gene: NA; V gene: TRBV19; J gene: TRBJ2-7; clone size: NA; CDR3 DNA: TGTGCCAGTAGTTCACAGGGACCCTACGAGCAGTACTTC; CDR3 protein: CASSSQGPYEQYF
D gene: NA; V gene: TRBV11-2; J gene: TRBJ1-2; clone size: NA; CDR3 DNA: TGTGCCAGCAGCTTACGACAGGACAGTTACTATGGCTACACCTTC; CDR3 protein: CASSLRQDSYYGYTF
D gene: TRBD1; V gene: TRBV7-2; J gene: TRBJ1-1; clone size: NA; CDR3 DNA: TGTGCTACCCAGGGCCAGGGGGCGGTAGGGAACACTGAAGCTTTCTTT; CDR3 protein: CATQGQGAVGNTEAFF
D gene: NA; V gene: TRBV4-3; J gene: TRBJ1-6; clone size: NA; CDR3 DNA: TGCGCCAGCAGCGCCGGACAGCTCTATAATTCACCCCTCCACTTT; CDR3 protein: CASSAGQLYNSPLHF
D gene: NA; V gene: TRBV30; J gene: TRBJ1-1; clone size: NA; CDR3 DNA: TGTGCCTGGAGTGTAAGGGGAGTCACTGAAGCTTTCTTT; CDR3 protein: CAWSVRGVTEAFF
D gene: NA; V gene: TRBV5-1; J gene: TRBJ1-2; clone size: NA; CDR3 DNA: TGCGCCAGCAGCTTGGCAGTCTCAGGGTTCTATGGCTACACCTTC; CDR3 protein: CASSLAVSGFYGYTF
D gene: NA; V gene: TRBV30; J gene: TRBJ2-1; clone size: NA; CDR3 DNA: TGTGCCTGGAGTATGGAGGGAGACCTTGAGCAGTTCTTC; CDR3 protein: CAWSMEGDLEQFF
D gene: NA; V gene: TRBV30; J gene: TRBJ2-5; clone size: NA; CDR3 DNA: TGTGCCTGGAGTTTGGAGACCCAGTACTTC; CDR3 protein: CAWSLETQYF
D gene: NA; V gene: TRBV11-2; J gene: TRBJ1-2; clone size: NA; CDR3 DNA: TGTGCCAGCAGCTTAGATCAAGGCGGGGTTGGCTACACCTTC; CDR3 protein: CASSLDQGGVGYTF
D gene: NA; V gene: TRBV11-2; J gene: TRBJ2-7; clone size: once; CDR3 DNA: TGTGCCAGCAGCTTAGTGACAGAAAGCTCCTACGAGCAGTACTTC; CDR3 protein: CASSLVTESSYEQYF
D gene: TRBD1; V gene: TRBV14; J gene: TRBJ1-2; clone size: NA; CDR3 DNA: TGTGCCAGCAGCCTGGGACAGAGCTATGGCTACACCTTC; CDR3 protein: CASSLGQSYGYTF
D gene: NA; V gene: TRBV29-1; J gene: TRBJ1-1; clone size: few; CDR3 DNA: TGCAGCCATGTGACCGGAAGAACAGGGCCGAACACTGAAGCTTTCTTT; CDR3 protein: CSHVTGRTGPNTEAFF
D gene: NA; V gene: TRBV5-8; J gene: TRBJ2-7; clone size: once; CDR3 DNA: TGTGCCAGCAGCTTTTCCTGGGTTCGGGACGAGCAGTACTTC; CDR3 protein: CASSFSWVRDEQYF
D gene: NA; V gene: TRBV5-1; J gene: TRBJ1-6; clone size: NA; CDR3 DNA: TGCGCCAGCAGCTTGGTCAGCACCGATTCACCCCTCCACTTT; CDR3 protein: CASSLVSTDSPLHF
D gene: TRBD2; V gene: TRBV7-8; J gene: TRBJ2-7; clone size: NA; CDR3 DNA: TGTGCCAGCAGCTTAGTAAGGATGTGGCGGGGGGGAGGTGAATACGAGCAGTACTTC; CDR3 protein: CASSLVRMWRGGGEYEQYF
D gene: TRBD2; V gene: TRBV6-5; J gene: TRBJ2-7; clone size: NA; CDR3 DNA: TGTGCCAGCAGTGAGGCGGGACTAGTGAACGAGCAGTACTTC; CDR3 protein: CASSEAGLVNEQYF
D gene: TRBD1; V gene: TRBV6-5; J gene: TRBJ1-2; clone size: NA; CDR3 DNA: TGTGCCAGCAGTGTCACAGGGGAAGATGGCTACACCTTC; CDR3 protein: CASSVTGEDGYTF
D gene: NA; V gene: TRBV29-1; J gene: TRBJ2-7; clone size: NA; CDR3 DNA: TGCAGCGTAGCAAATCAGGGGAGAACCTACGAGCAGTACTTC; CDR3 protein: CSVANQGRTYEQYF
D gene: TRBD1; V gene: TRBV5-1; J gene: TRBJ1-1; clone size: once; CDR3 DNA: TGCGCCAGCGGGATCGGACAGGCGAACACTGAAGCTTTCTTT; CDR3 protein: CASGIGQANTEAFF
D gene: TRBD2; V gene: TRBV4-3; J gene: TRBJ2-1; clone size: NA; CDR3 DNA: TGCGCCAGCAGCCAAGCGGTCACTAGCGGGAGCTATTCCTACAATGAGCAGTTCTTC; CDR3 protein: CASSQAVTSGSYSYNEQFF
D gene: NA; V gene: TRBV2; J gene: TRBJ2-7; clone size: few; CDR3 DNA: TGTGCCAGCAGTGTTGGTCAGGCCTACGAGCAGTACTTC; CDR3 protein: CASSVGQAYEQYF
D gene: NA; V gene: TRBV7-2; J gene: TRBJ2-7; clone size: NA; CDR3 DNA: TGTGCCAGCAGCACAGACTACGCCTCCTACGAGCAGTACTTC; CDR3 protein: CASSTDYASYEQYF
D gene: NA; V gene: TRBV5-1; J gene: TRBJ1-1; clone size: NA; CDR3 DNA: TGCGCCAGCAGCTTGGTGGAGGGAAGTAACACTGAAGCTTTCTTT; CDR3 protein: CASSLVEGSNTEAFF
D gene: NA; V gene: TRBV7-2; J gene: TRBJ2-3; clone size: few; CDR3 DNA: TGTGCCAGCAGCTACAGACGGGGAACAGATACGCAGTATTTT; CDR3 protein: CASSYRRGTDTQYF
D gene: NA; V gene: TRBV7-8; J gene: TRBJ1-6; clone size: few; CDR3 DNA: TGTGCCAGCAGCGGGGCTGGCGGGTCTTCACCCCTCCACTTT; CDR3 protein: CASSGAGGSSPLHF
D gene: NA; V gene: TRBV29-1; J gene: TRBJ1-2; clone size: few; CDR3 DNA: TGCAGCGTTGAGACAGAGAACTATGGCTACACCTTC; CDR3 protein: CSVETENYGYTF
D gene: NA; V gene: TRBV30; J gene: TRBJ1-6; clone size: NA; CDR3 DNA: TGTGCCTGGACCCCCGGAGGGGTGGGGACCTATAATTCACCCCTCCACTTT; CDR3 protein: CAWTPGGVGTYNSPLHF
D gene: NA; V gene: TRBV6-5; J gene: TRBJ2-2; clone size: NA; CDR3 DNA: TGTGCCGGACGGCCAGCAGCGGCCACCGGGGAGCTGTTTTTT; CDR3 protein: CAGRPAAATGELFF
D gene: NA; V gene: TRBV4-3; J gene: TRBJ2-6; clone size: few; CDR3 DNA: TGCGCCAGCAGCTTATACGCTCAGGGGACTGGGGCCAACGTCCTGACTTTC; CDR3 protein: CASSLYAQGTGANVLTF
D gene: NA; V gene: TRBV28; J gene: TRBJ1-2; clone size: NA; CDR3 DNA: TGTGCCAGCAGTTTCAGGGGTTTGGGCTATGGCTACACCTTC; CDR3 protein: CASSFRGLGYGYTF